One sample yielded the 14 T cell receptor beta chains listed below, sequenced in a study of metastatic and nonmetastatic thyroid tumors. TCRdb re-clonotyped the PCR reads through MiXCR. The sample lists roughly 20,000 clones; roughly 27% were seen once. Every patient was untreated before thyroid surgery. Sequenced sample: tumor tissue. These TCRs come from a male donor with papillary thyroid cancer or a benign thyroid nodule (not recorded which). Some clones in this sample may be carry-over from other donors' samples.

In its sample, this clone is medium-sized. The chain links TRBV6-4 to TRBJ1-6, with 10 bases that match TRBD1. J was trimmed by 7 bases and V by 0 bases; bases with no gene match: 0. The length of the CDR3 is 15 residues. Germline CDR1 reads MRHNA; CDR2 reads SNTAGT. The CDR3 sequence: CASSDSTGGNSPLHF. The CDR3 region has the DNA TGTGCCAGCAGTGACTCGACAGGGGGCAATTCACCCCTCCACTTT.

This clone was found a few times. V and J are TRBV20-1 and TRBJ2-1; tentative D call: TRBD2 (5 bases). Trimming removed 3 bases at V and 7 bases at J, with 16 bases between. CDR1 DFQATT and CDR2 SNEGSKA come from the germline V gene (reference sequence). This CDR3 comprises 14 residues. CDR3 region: CSARPGVVVNEQFF. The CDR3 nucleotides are TGCAGTGCTAGGCCCGGGGTAGTAGTAAATGAGCAGTTCTTC.

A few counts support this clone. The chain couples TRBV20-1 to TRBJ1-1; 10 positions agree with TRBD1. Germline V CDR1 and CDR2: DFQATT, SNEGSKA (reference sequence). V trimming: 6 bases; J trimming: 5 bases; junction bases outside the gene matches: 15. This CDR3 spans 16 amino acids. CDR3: CSANDPGQGKGTEAFF. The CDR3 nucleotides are TGCAGTGCCAATGACCCGGGACAGGGGAAGGGAACTGAAGCTTTCTTT.

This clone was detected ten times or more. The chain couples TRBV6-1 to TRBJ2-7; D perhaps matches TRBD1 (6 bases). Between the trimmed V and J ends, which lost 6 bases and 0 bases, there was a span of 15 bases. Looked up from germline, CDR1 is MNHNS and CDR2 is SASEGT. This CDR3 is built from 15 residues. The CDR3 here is CASSRTASNSYEQYF. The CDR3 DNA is TGTGCCAGCAGCAGGACAGCCTCCAACTCCTACGAGCAGTACTTC.

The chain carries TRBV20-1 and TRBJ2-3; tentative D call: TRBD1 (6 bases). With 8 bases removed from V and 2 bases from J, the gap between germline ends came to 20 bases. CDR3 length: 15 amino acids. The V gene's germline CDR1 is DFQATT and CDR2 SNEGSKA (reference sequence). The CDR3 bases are TGCAGTTCCAAGGAGCCTGGGGGCCCCACAGATACGCAGTATTTT. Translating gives CSSKEPGGPTDTQYF.

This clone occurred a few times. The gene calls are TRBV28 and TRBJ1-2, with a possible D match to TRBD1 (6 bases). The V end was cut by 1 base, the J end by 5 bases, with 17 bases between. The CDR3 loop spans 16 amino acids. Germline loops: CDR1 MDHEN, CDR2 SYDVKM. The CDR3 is CASSLFPRGRWYGYTF. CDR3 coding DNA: TGTGCCAGCAGTTTATTCCCTCGGGGGCGCTGGTATGGCTACACCTTC.

CDR3 coding DNA: TGTGCCAGCAGCGCCCAACCCGGGACTAGCGGAAAAGCGAACACCGGGGAGCTGTTTTTT. Amino acids: CASSAQPGTSGKANTGELFF. V and J are TRBV7-2 and TRBJ2-2; 11 nucleotides align to TRBD2. V dropped 5 bases and J dropped 0; count of bases not matched to a gene: 14. This CDR3 contains 20 residues. Germline CDR1 reads SGHTA; CDR2 reads FQGNSA.

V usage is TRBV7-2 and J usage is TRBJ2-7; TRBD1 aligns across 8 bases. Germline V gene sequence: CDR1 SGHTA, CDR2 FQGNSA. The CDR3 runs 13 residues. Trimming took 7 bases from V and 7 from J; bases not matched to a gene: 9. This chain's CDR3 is CASTKQGGPEQYF. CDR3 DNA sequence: TGTGCCAGCACCAAACAGGGGGGCCCTGAGCAGTACTTC.

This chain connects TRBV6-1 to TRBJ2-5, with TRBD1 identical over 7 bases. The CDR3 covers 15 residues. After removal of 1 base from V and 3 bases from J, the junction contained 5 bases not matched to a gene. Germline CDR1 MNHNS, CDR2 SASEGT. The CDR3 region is CASSEDPGTEETQYF. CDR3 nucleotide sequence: TGTGCCAGCAGTGAAGACCCCGGGACAGAAGAGACCCAGTACTTC.

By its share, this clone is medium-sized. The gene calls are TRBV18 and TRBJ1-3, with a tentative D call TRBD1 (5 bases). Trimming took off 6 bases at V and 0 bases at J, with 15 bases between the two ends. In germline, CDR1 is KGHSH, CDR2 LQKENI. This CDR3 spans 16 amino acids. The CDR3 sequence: CASSPGSGFSGNTIYF. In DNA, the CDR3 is TGTGCCAGCTCTCCAGGGTCAGGTTTCTCTGGAAACACCATATATTTT.

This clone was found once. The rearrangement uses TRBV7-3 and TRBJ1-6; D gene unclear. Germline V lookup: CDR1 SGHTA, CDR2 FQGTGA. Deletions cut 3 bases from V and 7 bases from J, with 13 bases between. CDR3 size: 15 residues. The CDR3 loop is CASSLTAGNNSPLHF. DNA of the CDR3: TGTGCCAGCAGCTTGACGGCGGGGAACAATTCACCCCTCCACTTT.

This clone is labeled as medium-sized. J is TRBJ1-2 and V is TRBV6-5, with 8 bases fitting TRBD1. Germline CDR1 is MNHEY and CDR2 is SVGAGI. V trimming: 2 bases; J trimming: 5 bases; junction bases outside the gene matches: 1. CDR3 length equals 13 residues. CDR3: CASSYTGGYGYTF. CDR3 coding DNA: TGTGCCAGCAGTTACACAGGGGGATATGGCTACACCTTC.

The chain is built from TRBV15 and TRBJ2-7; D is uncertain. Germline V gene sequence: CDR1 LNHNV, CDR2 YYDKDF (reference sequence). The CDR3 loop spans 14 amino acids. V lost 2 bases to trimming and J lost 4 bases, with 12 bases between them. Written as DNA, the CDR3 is TGTGCCACCAGCAGAAAAAGGGTTGGGTACGAGCAGTACTTC. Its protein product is CATSRKRVGYEQYF.

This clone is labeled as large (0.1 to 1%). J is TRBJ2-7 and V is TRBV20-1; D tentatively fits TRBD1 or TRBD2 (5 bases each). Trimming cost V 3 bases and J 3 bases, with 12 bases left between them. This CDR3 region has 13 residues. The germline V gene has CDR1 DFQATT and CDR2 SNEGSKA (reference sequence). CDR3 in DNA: TGCAGTGCTAGCGCAGGGAGAGGCTACGAGCAGTACTTC. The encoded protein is CSASAGRGYEQYF.